This entry lists 15 T cell receptor beta chains sequenced from one sample in a study of blood T cell repertoires in COVID-19. The method was immunoSEQ multiplex PCR; TCRdb's version includes in-frame clones alone and lacks a portion of them. The sample records around 55,000 clones, roughly 85% being singletons. Sequences were obtained from peripheral blood. These receptors came from a human donor in a cohort sampled during active COVID-19.

The chain combines TRBV15 with TRBJ2-1; TRBD2 aligns across 7 bases. Looked up from germline, CDR1 is LNHNV and CDR2 is YYDKDF (reference sequence). V lost 0 bases, J lost 6 bases, and 5 bases stayed unmatched. The CDR3 runs 15 residues. The CDR3 nucleotides are TGTGCCACCAGCAGAGAAGCGGGATATTCCAATGAGCAGTTCTTC. It specifies CATSREAGYSNEQFF.

Here the CDR3 reads CASHTGQGSEQYF. The CDR3 nucleotides are TGTGCCAGCCACACGGGACAGGGGTCCGAGCAGTACTTC. The rearrangement uses TRBV6-5 and TRBJ2-7; 10 nucleotides agree with TRBD1. The germline gives CDR1 MNHEY, CDR2 SVGAGI. The CDR3 loop spans 13 amino acids. Trimming cost V 8 bases and J 6 bases; bases outside gene matches: 7.

The chain joins TRBV7-8 to TRBJ1-5, with 7 nucleotides matching TRBD1. J was trimmed by 8 bases and V by 0 bases; bases with no gene match: 7. CDR3 length: 15 amino acids. CDR1 and CDR2 from the germline V gene are SGHVS and FQNEAQ. The CDR3 loop is CASSLAMTGREPQHF. CDR3 nucleotide sequence: TGTGCCAGCAGCTTAGCCATGACAGGGCGGGAGCCCCAGCATTTT.

This clone turned up a few times. The J gene is TRBJ1-5, the V gene TRBV6-2 or TRBV6-3; 8 bases are shared with TRBD1. CDR3 length equals 17 residues. V dropped 2 bases and J dropped 4; count of bases not matched to a gene: 10. The germline CDR1 and CDR2 sequences are MNHEY and SVGEGT. The CDR3 spells CASSYIPSQGGNQPQHF. The DNA for the CDR3 is TGTGCCAGCAGTTACATCCCTTCACAGGGGGGGAATCAGCCCCAGCATTTT.

The V and J genes are TRBV7-2 and TRBJ2-5; D not resolved. The V gene lost 1 base and the J gene lost 4 bases, with 10 bases spanning the gap. The CDR3 loop spans 14 amino acids. Germline CDR1 reads SGHTA; CDR2 reads FQGNSA. CDR3: CASSLERLGETQYF. The CDR3 DNA sequence: TGTGCCAGCAGCTTAGAGAGGTTGGGAGAGACCCAGTACTTC. Drawing the rest from reference TRBV7-2 and TRBJ2-5, the complete variable domain is GAGVSQSPSNKVTEKGKDVELRCDPISGHTALYWYRQSLGQGLEFLIYFQGNSAPDKSGLPSDRFSAERTGGSVSTLTIQRTQQEDSAVYLCASSLERLGETQYFGPGTRLLVL.

The CDR3 DNA sequence: TGTGCCAGCAGCCCATGGACAGGGGCGGTGAACACTGAAGCTTTCTTT. The encoded protein is CASSPWTGAVNTEAFF. The chain has TRBV5-4 and TRBJ1-1; TRBD1 aligns across 9 bases. Germline CDR1 SGHNT, CDR2 YYREEE (reference sequence). The CDR3 spans 16 residues. J gave up 0 bases and V 4 bases, and 7 bases lay outside the gene matches.

This chain connects TRBV5-6 to TRBJ2-2, with a weak D call TRBD1 (6 bases). V lost 7 bases, J lost 1 base, and 14 bases lay in between. Germline-derived CDR1 and CDR2 are SGHDT and YYEEEE. The CDR3 is made up of 15 amino acids. CDR3 residues: CASSPPGQNTGELFF. As DNA, the CDR3 is TGTGCCAGCTCCCCTCCGGGACAGAACACCGGGGAGCTGTTTTTT.

The chain carries TRBV7-9 and TRBJ2-2; the match to TRBD2 covers 10 bases. The CDR3 has 15 residues. With 5 bases clipped from V and 4 bases from J, the junction kept 4 bases outside the gene matches. Germline-derived CDR1 and CDR2 are SEHNR and FQNEAQ (reference sequence). In DNA form, the CDR3 reads TGTGCCAGCAGCCTCGGGACTAGCGCCACCGGGGAGCTGTTTTTT. It yields the protein CASSLGTSATGELFF.

V gene TRBV18 combines with J gene TRBJ2-7, with a possible D match to TRBD1 (5 bases). Germline V CDR1 and CDR2: KGHSH, LQKENI. CDR3 size: 12 residues. V was cut by 2 bases and J by 6 bases, with 8 bases left in between. CDR3 in DNA: TGTGCCAGCTCACCAGACAGCAGCGAGCAGTACTTC. It translates to CASSPDSSEQYF. Based on the CDR3 plus reference TRBV18 and TRBJ2-7, the full variable domain is NAGVMQNPRHLVRRRGQEARLRCSPMKGHSHVYWYRQLPEEGLKFMVYLQKENIIDESGMPKERFSAEFPKEGPSILRIQQVVRGDSAAYFCASSPDSSEQYFGPGTRLTVT.

V is TRBV7-3 and J is TRBJ2-6; 7 bases map to TRBD1. From germline, CDR1 is SGHTA and CDR2 FQGTGA. The CDR3 extends over 21 amino acids. The junction had 15 bases not matched to a gene; V was cut back by 1 base and J by 0 bases. CDR3 in DNA: TGTGCCAGCAGCTTAATCTCCCCGGTACAGGGGACCTTCTCTGGGGCCAACGTCCTGACTTTC. Translation: CASSLISPVQGTFSGANVLTF.

The chain carries TRBV19 and TRBJ2-2; 9 bases match TRBD2. The V and J ends lost 10 bases and 2 bases, in that order; junction bases with no gene match: 8. The V gene's germline CDR1 is LNHDA and CDR2 SQIVND (reference sequence). The CDR3 length is 15 residues. The CDR3 region is CATQVLAGNTGELFF. CDR3 DNA: TGTGCCACCCAGGTCCTAGCGGGAAACACCGGGGAGCTGTTTTTT.

The chain is built from TRBV30 and TRBJ1-2; 7 bases fit TRBD1. The ends lost 7 bases at V and 4 bases at J; junction bases unmatched: 6. Germline CDR1 GTSNPN, CDR2 SVGIG (reference sequence). The CDR3 consists of 12 residues. The DNA of the CDR3 is TGTGCCTCGCGGGGACAGCTCTATGGCTACACCTTC. Translation gives CASRGQLYGYTF.

This clone showed up just a few times. V is TRBV7-8 and J is TRBJ1-1, with unresolved D. Germline V lookup: CDR1 SGHVS, CDR2 FQNEAQ. The CDR3 consists of 15 residues. Trimming removed 7 bases from V and 2 bases from J, with 17 bases in between. CDR3: CASTLMTGINTEAFF. In nucleotides, the CDR3 is TGTGCCAGCACCCTAATGACGGGAATTAACACTGAAGCTTTCTTT. The full variable domain, in which reference TRBV7-8 and TRBJ1-1 provide the parts outside the CDR3, is GAGVSQSPRYKVAKRGQDVALRCDPISGHVSLFWYQQALGQGPEFLTYFQNEAQLDKSGLPSDRFFAERPEGSVSTLKIQRTQQEDSAVYLCASTLMTGINTEAFFGQGTRLTVV.

V and J are TRBV19 and TRBJ1-4; possible D gene TRBD1, 6 bases. CDR3 length: 17 amino acids. Between the trimmed V and J ends, which lost 2 bases and 8 bases, there was a span of 21 bases. Germline values: CDR1 LNHDA, CDR2 SQIVND (reference sequence). The CDR3 loop reads CASSINPSRGRREKLFF. CDR3 nucleotides: TGTGCCAGTAGTATAAACCCCTCCAGGGGAAGAAGAGAAAAACTGTTTTTT. The full variable domain, completed using reference TRBV19 and TRBJ1-4, is DGGITQSPKYLFRKEGQNVTLSCEQNLNHDAMYWYRQDPGQGLRLIYYSQIVNDFQKGDIAEGYSVSREKKESFPLTVTSAQKNPTAFYLCASSINPSRGRREKLFFGSGTQLSVL.

This chain joins TRBV27 and TRBJ2-3, with a weak D call TRBD1 (6 bases). The CDR3 has 13 amino acids. With 8 bases removed from V and 2 bases from J, the gap between germline ends came to 11 bases. Germline CDR1 is MNHEY and CDR2 is SMNVEV (reference sequence). The CDR3 loop is CASRGQSTDTQYF. The CDR3 bases are TGTGCCAGCCGTGGACAGTCCACAGATACGCAGTATTTT.